The clone carrying this TCR beta chain was seen at least ten times. The antigen is unknown. The record originates from a study of T cell repertoires in cytomegalovirus infection. Study context: CMV infection plus the matching HLA type was flagged by public TCR beta signatures.

The germline V gene encodes CDR1 LGHNA and CDR2 YNFKEQ. Trimming shortened V by 1 base and J by 1 base, and 7 bases separated the two germline ends. CDR3 length: 15 residues. Study-level results: There were carriers of CMV plus the relevant HLA, and cumulative public TCR beta family frequency identified them. The study found HLA-C-restricted CMV-specific TCR beta clonotypes dominating the ex vivo response.

TCRdb processed the reads anew with MiXCR; each CDR3 protein has one entry. This sample has about 440,000 distinct CDR3 sequences, with roughly a third found just once. Sequenced input: PBMCs. This chain connects TRBV4-2 to TRBJ2-2; no firm D call. The sequence derives from a human donor in good health (CMV status not recorded). Some clones in this sample may be carry-over from other donors' samples. CDR3 sequence reads: CASSQVMGNTGELFF. The CDR3 DNA sequence: TGTGCCAGCAGCCAAGTTATGGGGAACACCGGGGAGCTGTTTTTT.